The rows below give T cell receptor beta chains drawn from one sample of a study of blood T cells in healthy people across ages. TCRdb reprocessed the 5' RACE reads with MiXCR, giving one entry per CDR3 protein. Seen here are roughly 2 million distinct CDR3 sequences, 49% observed once, and the top ten hold over 2%. Sample: blood. These receptors all come from a woman in her forties in good health. CDR3s include the opening cysteine and the closing phenylalanine or tryptophan. A D gene is named only where the DNA matches it firmly. Not all rows give a size; the values are once, few, many and, for expanded clones, a class.

clone size	CDR3 length	V gene	J gene	D gene	CDR3 DNA	CDR3 protein
NA	15	TRBV25-1	TRBJ2-5	NA	TGTGCCGGCAGTGAGATACAGTTGTACCAAGAGACCCAGTACTTC	CAGSEIQLYQETQYF
few	12	TRBV20-1	TRBJ2-1	NA	TGCAGTGAAATTGGGGGAAATAATGAGCAGTTCTTC	CSEIGGNNEQFF
few	15	TRBV6-6	TRBJ1-2	NA	TGTGCCAGCAGTTACTCGGATCTGGGTGGCTATGGCTACACCTTC	CASSYSDLGGYGYTF
NA	15	TRBV9	TRBJ2-6	TRBD1	TGTGCCAGCAGCGAAACAGGGGCTGGGGCCAACGTCCTGACTTTC	CASSETGAGANVLTF
NA	15	TRBV29-1	TRBJ2-1	NA	TGCAGCGTTCCCGGTTGGGGGGCCGTCTACAATGAGCAGTTCTTC	CSVPGWGAVYNEQFF
few	14	TRBV3-1	TRBJ1-1	NA	TGTGCCAGCAGCCGGAAGACAGGGAACACTGAAGCTTTCTTT	CASSRKTGNTEAFF
NA	15	TRBV29-1	TRBJ2-1	NA	TGCAGCGTTTTTCTCTGGGCGGGGAGTCCGAATGAGCAGTTCTTC	CSVFLWAGSPNEQFF
NA	14	TRBV25-1	TRBJ2-7	NA	TGTGCCAGCAGTGGGACGTCTTCCACCTACGAGCAGTACTTC	CASSGTSSTYEQYF
few	17	TRBV11-3	TRBJ2-3	NA	TGTGCCAGCAGCCTTGACTTTGGGGGGCCCAACACAGATACGCAGTATTTT	CASSLDFGGPNTDTQYF
NA	16	TRBV20-1	TRBJ1-2	NA	TGCAGTGCCTCAGGTCAGGGGAAAGAAGCTAACTATGGCTACACCTTC	CSASGQGKEANYGYTF
NA	15	TRBV6-2/TRBV6-3	TRBJ2-6	NA	TGTGCCAGCAGGAGCCGGTGGAGAGGGGCCAACGTCCTGACTTTC	CASRSRWRGANVLTF
few	15	TRBV9	TRBJ2-3	NA	TGTGCCAGCAGCCCCATAGGGGTAGTCGCAGATACGCAGTATTTT	CASSPIGVVADTQYF
few	16	TRBV7-2	TRBJ2-1	NA	TGTGCCAGCAGCCTACAGCCGAGGCAGTCCTACAATGAGCAGTTCTTC	CASSLQPRQSYNEQFF
NA	14	TRBV25-1	TRBJ1-2	TRBD1	TGTGCCAGCAGTGGACAGGGTTACTTGTATGGCTACACCTTC	CASSGQGYLYGYTF
NA	12	TRBV12-3/TRBV12-4	TRBJ2-7	NA	TGTGCCAGCAGTTCCGGTCTGTGGGAGCAGTACTTC	CASSSGLWEQYF
NA	14	TRBV7-9	TRBJ1-2	NA	TGTGCCAGCAGCTTTCATGTGGGGAGCTATGGCTACACCTTC	CASSFHVGSYGYTF
NA	16	TRBV5-6	TRBJ2-4	TRBD1	TGTGCCAGCAGCTGGGGACAGGGGATTGTCAGAAACATTCAGTACTTC	CASSWGQGIVRNIQYF
few	12	TRBV3-1	TRBJ2-5	TRBD2	TGTGCCAGCAGCCGTAGCGGGAGAGAGCAGTACTTC	CASSRSGREQYF
few	12	TRBV6-2/TRBV6-3	TRBJ2-1	NA	TGTGCCAGCAGGAGTCAATACAATGAGCAGTTCTTC	CASRSQYNEQFF
NA	16	TRBV5-1	TRBJ2-5	NA	TGCGCCAGCAGCTTGTTGGTCGGGGGAGGACAAGAGACCCAGTACTTC	CASSLLVGGGQETQYF
NA	15	TRBV24-1	TRBJ2-6	NA	TGTGCCACCAGCAACACAGGCTTTGGGGCCAACGTCCTGACTTTC	CATSNTGFGANVLTF
NA	12	TRBV27	TRBJ2-1	NA	TGTGCCAGCAGCCGAGTTGAACATGAGCAGTTCTTC	CASSRVEHEQFF
NA	14	TRBV3-1	TRBJ2-7	TRBD2	TGTGCCAGCAGCCGGGCAGCGGGGACCTACGAGCAGTACTTC	CASSRAAGTYEQYF
few	13	TRBV29-1	TRBJ2-5	NA	TGCAGCGTCGGAGAGGGGATTCGAGAGACCCAGTACTTC	CSVGEGIRETQYF
NA	15	TRBV11-3	TRBJ2-1	NA	TGTGCCAGCAGCTTAGGGTCCGGGAGCCGGAGTGAGCAGTTCTTC	CASSLGSGSRSEQFF
NA	12	TRBV2	TRBJ1-5	NA	TGTGCCAGCGACGTGGGGGGTCAGCCCCAGCATTTT	CASDVGGQPQHF
NA	14	TRBV10-3	TRBJ1-2	NA	TGTGCCATCAGTGAACCAGGGTTGGGGTATGGCTACACCTTC	CAISEPGLGYGYTF
few	14	TRBV20-1	TRBJ2-4	NA	TGCAGTGCTAGAGATAGCAGGTCCAAAAACATTCAGTACTTC	CSARDSRSKNIQYF
few	11	TRBV20-1	TRBJ2-5	NA	TGCAGTGGTGAGGGAGGAGAGACCCAGTACTTC	CSGEGGETQYF
few	16	TRBV4-2	TRBJ1-1	NA	TGTGCCAGCAGCCAACCCTCAGGGTCACCGAACACTGAAGCTTTCTTT	CASSQPSGSPNTEAFF
few	12	TRBV29-1	TRBJ2-3	NA	TGCAGCGTTGAAGGATATCCAGCGGGCCAGTATTTT	CSVEGYPAGQYF
NA	14	TRBV28	TRBJ2-4	TRBD1	TGTGCCAGCAGTGCCTATGGGACAGAACACATTCAGTACTTC	CASSAYGTEHIQYF
NA	12	TRBV7-9	TRBJ1-2	NA	TGTGCCAGCAGCTTCGGGACCGATGACTACACCTTC	CASSFGTDDYTF
many	11	TRBV10-3	TRBJ2-7	NA	TGTGCCATCAGTGAGCGGTACGAGCAGTACTTC	CAISERYEQYF
few	16	TRBV20-1	TRBJ1-4	TRBD1	TGCAGTGCTAGAGCCCCCAACAGGGGGGTACGTGAAAAACTGTTTTTT	CSARAPNRGVREKLFF
NA	15	TRBV5-1	TRBJ2-5	NA	TGCGCCAGCGGATCCAGGGGAGGCCCCCAAGAGACCCAGTACTTC	CASGSRGGPQETQYF
NA	18	TRBV20-1	TRBJ2-3	TRBD2	TGCAGTGCTAGTATAAGGCCTAGCGGGGGGCCTAGCACAGATACGCAGTATTTT	CSASIRPSGGPSTDTQYF
NA	20	TRBV14	TRBJ2-1	TRBD1	TGTGCCAGCAGCCAAGAAGACAGGGGATTTGCACAAAACATTTACAATGAGCAGTTCTTC	CASSQEDRGFAQNIYNEQFF
NA	14	TRBV16	TRBJ1-2	NA	TGTGCCAGCAGCCAATATCGGGGCTCGTATGGCTACACCTTC	CASSQYRGSYGYTF
NA	11	TRBV20-1	TRBJ2-4	NA	TGCAGTGCTCCCGATGGGGGAGAGCAGTACTTC	CSAPDGGEQYF
few	13	TRBV28	TRBJ2-5	NA	TGTGCCAGCAGTTTATCCCCAGCGTACCCGCAGTACTTC	CASSLSPAYPQYF